A single sample is the source of the 7 T cell receptor beta chains below, sequenced in a study of T cell responses to AZD1222 COVID-19 vaccine. Produced via immunoSEQ multiplex PCR; TCRdb's table is partial and in-frame only. The repertoire holds some 180,000 clones, with around nine tenths as singletons. Source: peripheral blood, taken on day 0 of AZD1222 vaccination. All receptors derive from an adult in good health.

This chain links TRBV7-6 with TRBJ1-5, with D maybe TRBD1 (5 bases). This CDR3 has 14 amino acids. Germline V gene lookup returns CDR1 SGHVS and CDR2 FNYEAQ. V was cut by 2 bases and J by 5 bases, with 10 bases left in between. CDR3 residues: CASSLTGVDQPQHF. CDR3 DNA: TGTGCCAGCAGCTTAACGGGGGTTGATCAGCCCCAGCATTTT.

The chain employs TRBV21-1 and TRBJ1-2. TRBV21-1 is designated a pseudogene. The CDR3 spans 16 residues. The CDR3 loop is CASSKGGGANNYGYTF. Written as DNA, the CDR3 is TGTGCCAGCAGCAAAGGCGGAGGGGCAAATAACTATGGCTACACCTTC.

The chain recombines TRBV5-5 with TRBJ1-1, with unresolved D. The CDR3 is 11 residues long. Trimming removed 1 base from V and 6 bases from J, with 4 bases in between. Looked up from germline, CDR1 is SGHKS and CDR2 is YYEKEE (reference sequence). This CDR3 reads CASSLIAEAFF. Here the CDR3 DNA reads TGTGCCAGCAGCTTGATAGCTGAAGCTTTCTTT. The entire variable domain, with the rest obtained from reference TRBV5-5 and TRBJ1-1, is as follows: DAGVTQSPTHLIKTRGQQVTLRCSPISGHKSVSWYQQVLGQGPQFIFQYYEKEERGRGNFPDRFSARQFPNYSSELNVNALLLGDSALYLCASSLIAEAFFGQGTRLTVV.

The CDR3 region is CASSPDSKAPYGYTF. CDR3 DNA sequence: TGTGCCAGCAGCCCCGACAGTAAAGCACCCTATGGCTACACCTTC. The chain combines TRBV5-5 with TRBJ1-2; tentative D call: TRBD1 (5 bases). The CDR3 length is 15 residues. CDR1 is SGHKS and CDR2 is YYEKEE in the germline V gene (reference sequence). V lost 4 bases to trimming and J lost 4 bases, with 17 bases between them. The full variable domain, rest sourced from reference TRBV5-5 and TRBJ1-2, is DAGVTQSPTHLIKTRGQQVTLRCSPISGHKSVSWYQQVLGQGPQFIFQYYEKEERGRGNFPDRFSARQFPNYSSELNVNALLLGDSALYLCASSPDSKAPYGYTFGSGTRLTVV.

The J gene is TRBJ1-5, the V gene TRBV6-2 or TRBV6-3, with 7 bases that match TRBD1. Unmatched junction bases numbered 7, after V lost 6 bases and J lost 11 bases. This CDR3 spans 12 amino acids. The germline CDR1 and CDR2 sequences are MNHEY and SVGEGT. In DNA form, the CDR3 reads TGTGCCAGCAGCCCGGACAGGAGCTCCCAGCATTTT. It is translated as CASSPDRSSQHF.

The rearrangement uses TRBV7-9 and TRBJ1-5; D may be TRBD1 (5 bases). V lost 5 bases and J 2 bases, leaving 13 bases between the germline ends. The length of the CDR3 is 15 residues. Per germline, CDR1 SEHNR and CDR2 FQNEAQ (reference sequence). CDR3 residues: CASSRPGDGNQPQHF. The CDR3 bases are TGTGCCAGCAGCCGCCCGGGGGATGGCAATCAGCCCCAGCATTTT.

The chain employs TRBV23-1 and TRBJ2-7; D is possibly TRBD2 (6 bases). TRBV23-1 is assigned to the ORF class and has an uncertain function. V lost 2 bases, J lost 0 bases, and 26 bases lay in between. This CDR3 is 20 amino acids long. The CDR3 protein is CASSQPGEIFTANDSYEQYF. Here the CDR3 DNA reads TGCGCCAGCAGTCAACCGGGGGAAATTTTTACCGCAAATGACTCCTACGAGCAGTACTTC.